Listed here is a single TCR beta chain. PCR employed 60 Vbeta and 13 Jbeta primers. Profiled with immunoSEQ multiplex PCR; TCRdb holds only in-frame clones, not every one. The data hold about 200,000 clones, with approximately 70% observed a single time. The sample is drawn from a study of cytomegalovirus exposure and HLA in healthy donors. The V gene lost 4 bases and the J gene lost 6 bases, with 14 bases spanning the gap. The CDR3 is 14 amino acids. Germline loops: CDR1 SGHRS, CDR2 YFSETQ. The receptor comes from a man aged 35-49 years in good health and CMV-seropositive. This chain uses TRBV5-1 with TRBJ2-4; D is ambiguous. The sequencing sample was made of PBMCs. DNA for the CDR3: TGCGCCAGCAGCCCTGACACGGATGTAAACATTCAGTACTTC. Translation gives CASSPDTDVNIQYF.